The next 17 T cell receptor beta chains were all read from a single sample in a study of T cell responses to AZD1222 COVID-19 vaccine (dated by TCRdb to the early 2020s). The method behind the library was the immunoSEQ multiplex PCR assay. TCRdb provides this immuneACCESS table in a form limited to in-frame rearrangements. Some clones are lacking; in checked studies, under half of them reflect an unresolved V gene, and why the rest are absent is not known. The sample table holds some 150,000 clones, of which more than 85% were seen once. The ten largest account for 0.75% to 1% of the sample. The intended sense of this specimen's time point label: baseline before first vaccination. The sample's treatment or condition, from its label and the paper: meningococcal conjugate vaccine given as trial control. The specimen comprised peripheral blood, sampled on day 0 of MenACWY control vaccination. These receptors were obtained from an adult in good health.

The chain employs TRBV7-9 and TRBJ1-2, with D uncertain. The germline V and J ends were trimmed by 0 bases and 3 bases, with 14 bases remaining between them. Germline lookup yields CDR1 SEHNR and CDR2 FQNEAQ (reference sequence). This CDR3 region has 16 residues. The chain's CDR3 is CASSLAFLRAHYGYTF. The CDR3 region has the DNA TGTGCCAGCAGCTTAGCGTTTTTGAGGGCCCACTATGGCTACACCTTC.

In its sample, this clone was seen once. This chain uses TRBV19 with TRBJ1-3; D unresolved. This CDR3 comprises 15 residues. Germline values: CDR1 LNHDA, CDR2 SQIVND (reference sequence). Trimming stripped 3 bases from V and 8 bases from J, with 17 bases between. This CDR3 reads CASSIKGAPTDTIYF. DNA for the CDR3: TGTGCCAGTAGTATTAAAGGTGCCCCGACGGACACCATATATTTT.

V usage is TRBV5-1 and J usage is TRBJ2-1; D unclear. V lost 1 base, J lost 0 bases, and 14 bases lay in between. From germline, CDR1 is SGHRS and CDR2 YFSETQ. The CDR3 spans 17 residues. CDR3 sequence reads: CASSLFSASSSYNEQFF. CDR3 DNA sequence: TGCGCCAGCAGCTTGTTTTCGGCGTCGAGCTCCTACAATGAGCAGTTCTTC.

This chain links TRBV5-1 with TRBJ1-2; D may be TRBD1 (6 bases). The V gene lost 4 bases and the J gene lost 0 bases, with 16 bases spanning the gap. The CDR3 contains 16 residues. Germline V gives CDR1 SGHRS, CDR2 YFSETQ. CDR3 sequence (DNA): TGCGCCAGCAGCGACGGGACACTGGGAGCTAACTATGGCTACACCTTC. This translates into CASSDGTLGANYGYTF.

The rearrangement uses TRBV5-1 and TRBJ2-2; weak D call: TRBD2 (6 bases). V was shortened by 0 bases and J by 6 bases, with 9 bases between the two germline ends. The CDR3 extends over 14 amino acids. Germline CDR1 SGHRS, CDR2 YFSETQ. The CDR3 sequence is CASSLAGRSGELFF. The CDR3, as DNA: TGCGCCAGCAGCTTGGCAGGGAGGTCCGGGGAGCTGTTTTTT.

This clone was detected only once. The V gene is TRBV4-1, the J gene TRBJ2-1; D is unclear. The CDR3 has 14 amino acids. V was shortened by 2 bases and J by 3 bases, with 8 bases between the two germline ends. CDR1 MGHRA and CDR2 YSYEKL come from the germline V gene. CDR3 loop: CASSQSRVYNEQFF. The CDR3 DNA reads TGCGCCAGCAGCCAATCTAGAGTCTACAATGAGCAGTTCTTC.

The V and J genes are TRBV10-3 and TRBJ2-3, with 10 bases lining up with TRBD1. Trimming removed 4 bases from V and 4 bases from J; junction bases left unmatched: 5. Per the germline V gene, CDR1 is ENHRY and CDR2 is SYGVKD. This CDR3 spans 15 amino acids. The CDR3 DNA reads TGTGCCATCAGTGGCCGACAGGGGGCCGCAGATACGCAGTATTTT. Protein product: CAISGRQGAADTQYF.

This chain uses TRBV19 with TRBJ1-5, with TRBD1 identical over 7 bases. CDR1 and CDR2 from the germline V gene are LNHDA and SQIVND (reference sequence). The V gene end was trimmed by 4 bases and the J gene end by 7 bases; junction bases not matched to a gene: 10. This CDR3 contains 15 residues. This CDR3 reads CASSTLRTGKQPQHF. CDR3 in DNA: TGTGCCAGTAGTACCTTAAGGACAGGTAAACAGCCCCAGCATTTT.

This CDR3 reads CSVVDRSSYEQYF. The DNA of the CDR3 is TGCAGCGTTGTGGACAGGAGCTCCTACGAGCAGTACTTC. The V call is TRBV29-1, the J call TRBJ2-7; 7 nucleotides align to TRBD1. V was pared by 4 bases and J by 0 bases, with 3 bases of the junction left unmatched. The CDR3 runs to 13 residues. Germline V gene lookup returns CDR1 SQVTM and CDR2 ANQGSEA.

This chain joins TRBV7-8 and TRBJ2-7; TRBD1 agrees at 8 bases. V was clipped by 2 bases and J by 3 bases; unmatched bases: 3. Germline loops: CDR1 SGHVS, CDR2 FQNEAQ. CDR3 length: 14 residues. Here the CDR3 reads CASSLRTGGYEQYF. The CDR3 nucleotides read TGTGCCAGCAGCTTACGAACAGGGGGCTACGAGCAGTACTTC.

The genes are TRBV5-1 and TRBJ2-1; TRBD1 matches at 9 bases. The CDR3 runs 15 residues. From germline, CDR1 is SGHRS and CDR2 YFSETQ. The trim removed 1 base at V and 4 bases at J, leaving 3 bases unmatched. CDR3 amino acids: CASSLRTGDYNEQFF. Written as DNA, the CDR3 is TGCGCCAGCAGCTTGCGGACAGGGGATTACAATGAGCAGTTCTTC.

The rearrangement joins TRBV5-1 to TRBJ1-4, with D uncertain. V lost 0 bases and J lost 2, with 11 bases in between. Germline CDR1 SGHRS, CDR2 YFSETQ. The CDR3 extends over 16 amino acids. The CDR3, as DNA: TGCGCCAGCAGCTTGGCGCGGACCCGGACTAATGAAAAACTGTTTTTT. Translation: CASSLARTRTNEKLFF.

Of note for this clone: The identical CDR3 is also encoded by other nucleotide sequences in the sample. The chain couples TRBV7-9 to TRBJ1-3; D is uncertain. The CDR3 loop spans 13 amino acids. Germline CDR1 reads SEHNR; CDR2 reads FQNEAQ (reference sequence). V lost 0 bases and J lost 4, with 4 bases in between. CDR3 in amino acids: CASSLAGGNTIYF. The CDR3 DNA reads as TGTGCCAGCAGCTTAGCGGGGGGAAACACCATATATTTT.

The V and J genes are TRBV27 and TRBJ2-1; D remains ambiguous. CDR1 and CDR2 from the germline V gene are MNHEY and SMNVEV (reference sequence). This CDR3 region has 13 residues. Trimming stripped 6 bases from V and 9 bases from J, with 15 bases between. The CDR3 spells CASSLSAYGEQFF. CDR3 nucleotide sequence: TGTGCCAGCAGCCTTTCTGCGTATGGTGAGCAGTTCTTC.

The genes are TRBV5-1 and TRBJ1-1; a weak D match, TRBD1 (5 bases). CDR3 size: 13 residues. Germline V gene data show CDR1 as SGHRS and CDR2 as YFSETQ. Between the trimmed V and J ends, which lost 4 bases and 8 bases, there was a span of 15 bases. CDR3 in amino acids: CASSRWDGREAFF. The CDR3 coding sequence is TGCGCCAGCAGCAGATGGGACGGCAGAGAAGCTTTCTTT. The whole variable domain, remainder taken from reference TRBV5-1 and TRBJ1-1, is KAGVTQTPRYLIKTRGQQVTLSCSPISGHRSVSWYQQTPGQGLQFLFEYFSETQRNKGNFPGRFSGRQFSNSRSEMNVSTLELGDSALYLCASSRWDGREAFFGQGTRLTVV.

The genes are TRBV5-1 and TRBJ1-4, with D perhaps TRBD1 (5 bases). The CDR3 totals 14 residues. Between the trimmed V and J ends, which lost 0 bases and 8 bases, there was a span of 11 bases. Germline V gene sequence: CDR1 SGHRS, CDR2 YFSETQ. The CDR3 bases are TGCGCCAGCAGCTTGGATCAGGGAGGGGAAAAACTGTTTTTT. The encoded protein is CASSLDQGGEKLFF.

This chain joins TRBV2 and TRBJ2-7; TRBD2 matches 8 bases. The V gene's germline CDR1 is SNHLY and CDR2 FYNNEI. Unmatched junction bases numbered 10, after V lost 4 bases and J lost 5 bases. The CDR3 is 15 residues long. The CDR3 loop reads CASSGSGTRRDEQYF. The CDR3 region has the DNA TGTGCCAGCAGTGGCTCCGGGACTAGAAGGGACGAGCAGTACTTC. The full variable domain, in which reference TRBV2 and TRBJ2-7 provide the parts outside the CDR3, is EPEVTQTPSHQVTQMGQEVILRCVPISNHLYFYWYRQILGQKVEFLVSFYNNEISEKSEIFDDQFSVERPDGSNFTLKIRSTKLEDSAMYFCASSGSGTRRDEQYFGPGTRLTVT.